One and the same sample provided the 8 T cell receptor beta chains below, sequenced in a study of blood T cell repertoires in COVID-19. Some clones are missing from TCRdb's copy, which holds only in-frame ones; the method was immunoSEQ multiplex PCR. The sample carries about 310,000 clones, 87% recorded once. The sample taken for sequencing was peripheral blood. The receptors originated from a man younger than 30 with active or convalescent COVID-19.

The chain has TRBV28 and TRBJ1-5; TRBD1 aligns across 8 bases. The CDR3 spans 16 residues. The junction had 8 bases not matched to a gene; V was cut back by 5 bases and J by 2 bases. Germline V gene sequence: CDR1 MDHEN, CDR2 SYDVKM. Written as DNA, the CDR3 is TGTGCCAGCAGTCCCTACCGGGACAGGCGCAATCAGCCCCAGCATTTT. This sequence encodes CASSPYRDRRNQPQHF.

The chain combines TRBV18 with TRBJ1-2, with a tentative D call TRBD1 (6 bases). V was trimmed by 1 base and J by 5 bases, leaving 14 bases between them. The germline V gene encodes CDR1 KGHSH and CDR2 LQKENI. This CDR3 is 15 amino acids long. The CDR3 DNA reads TGTGCCAGCTCACCACTTGCAGGACAGAATTATGGCTACACCTTC. The encoded protein is CASSPLAGQNYGYTF.

The J gene is TRBJ1-4, the V gene TRBV5-1; D remains ambiguous. The CDR3 sequence is 15 residues long. Germline V gives CDR1 SGHRS, CDR2 YFSETQ. The V gene lost 1 base and the J gene lost 5 bases, with 12 bases spanning the gap. The CDR3 bases are TGCGCCAGCAGCTTGCACAGCAGCCTAAATGAAAAACTGTTTTTT. Translation: CASSLHSSLNEKLFF. The full variable domain, with the rest looked up from reference TRBV5-1 and TRBJ1-4, is KAGVTQTPRYLIKTRGQQVTLSCSPISGHRSVSWYQQTPGQGLQFLFEYFSETQRNKGNFPGRFSGRQFSNSRSEMNVSTLELGDSALYLCASSLHSSLNEKLFFGSGTQLSVL.

This clone was detected only a few times. J is TRBJ2-7 and V is TRBV4-1; 8 nucleotides match TRBD1. This CDR3 is built from 16 residues. The trim removed 4 bases at V and 3 bases at J, leaving 11 bases unmatched. The germline V gene has CDR1 MGHRA and CDR2 YSYEKL. The CDR3 region has the DNA TGCGCCAGCAGCCCCACACACGGGACAGGACGCTACGAGCAGTACTTC. Protein sequence: CASSPTHGTGRYEQYF.

The chain has TRBV9 and TRBJ2-1; D may be TRBD2 (7 bases). The CDR3 is 15 residues long. Germline V gene sequence: CDR1 SGDLS, CDR2 YYNGEE. V gave up 4 bases and J gave up 2 bases, with 13 bases separating them. CDR3 nucleotide sequence: TGTGCCAGCAGCTCGCGGGGGCTAGCCTACAATGAGCAGTTCTTC. This sequence encodes CASSSRGLAYNEQFF.

This chain uses TRBV29-1 with TRBJ2-1, with TRBD2 matching 8 bases. Germline CDR1 SQVTM, CDR2 ANQGSEA. V was pared by 4 bases and J by 9 bases, with 11 bases of the junction left unmatched. The CDR3 loop spans 14 amino acids. The DNA for the CDR3 is TGCAGCGTTGCGTTGGGGACTAGACTTTTTGAGCAGTTCTTC. The encoded protein is CSVALGTRLFEQFF.

This clone appeared a few times. V and J are TRBV5-1 and TRBJ2-3, with 9 bases that match TRBD2. Germline V gene data show CDR1 as SGHRS and CDR2 as YFSETQ. Trimming at V came to 0 bases and at J to 6 bases, leaving 5 bases not matched to a gene. The CDR3 loop spans 15 amino acids. This CDR3 is CASSLGVAGEDTQYF. Here the CDR3 DNA reads TGCGCCAGCAGCTTGGGGGTAGCGGGAGAGGATACGCAGTATTTT.

This clone was counted a few times. The genes are TRBV4-3 and TRBJ1-1, with D uncertain. Germline CDR1 LGHNA, CDR2 YSLEER. The CDR3 covers 13 residues. V was clipped by 0 bases and J by 1 base, with 3 bases between them. The CDR3 DNA is TGCGCCAGCAGCCAAGACAGGAACACTGAAGCTTTCTTT. This codes for CASSQDRNTEAFF.